Reported below is one T cell receptor (beta chain). This sample was taken from a study of T cells in women clearing cervical HPV infection. Sequencing used immunoSEQ multiplex PCR; TCRdb keeps in-frame clones, though not all of them. The sample holds tens of thousands of clones. The clonotype was recovered from a woman aged 18-70 years with a cervical HPV16 infection that either progressed to CIN3+ or cleared (not recorded which). The sequenced sample was blood buffy coat.

The DNA read from the CDR3 is TGCAGTGCTAGAGATCTAACTAATGTTCAAGAGACC. Amino acids: CSARDLTNVQET. The full-length CDR3 reads as CSARDLTNVQETQYF. The chain combines TRBV20-1 with TRBJ2-5; D is unresolved. The sequence runs out 3 residues before the end of the CDR3; the remainder is reconstructed from the germline J gene. The CDR3 is 15 residues long. V was clipped by 0 bases and J by 2 bases, with 13 bases between them. Germline loops: CDR1 DFQATT, CDR2 SNEGSKA (reference sequence).